These 5 T cell receptor beta chains originate from one sample sequenced in a study of cytomegalovirus exposure and HLA in healthy donors. Data came from immunoSEQ multiplex PCR; TCRdb stores just in-frame clones and leaves some out. The data hold 80,000 or so clones, with roughly 94% observed a single time. The material sequenced was PBMCs. These receptors came from a woman in her late teens or twenties in good health and CMV-seronegative.

This chain uses TRBV9 with TRBJ2-3; 8 bases match TRBD2. CDR3 size: 14 residues. J lost 5 bases, V lost 5 bases, and 7 bases had no gene match. The V gene's germline CDR1 is SGDLS and CDR2 YYNGEE. The CDR3 DNA is TGTGCCAGCAGTGGTAGCGGGGTTCGAGATACGCAGTATTTT. Translation: CASSGSGVRDTQYF.

This sequence joins TRBV19 and TRBJ2-2; TRBD1 is a possible D gene (6 bases). The CDR3 spans 15 residues. V dropped 11 bases and J dropped 1 base, with 17 bases sitting between them. Germline V gives CDR1 LNHDA, CDR2 SQIVND (reference sequence). The CDR3 reads CASGRQGLNTGELFF. CDR3 coding DNA: TGTGCCTCCGGTCGGCAGGGGCTGAACACCGGGGAGCTGTTTTTT.

The CDR3 DNA reads TGTGCCAGCAGCTGGGACAGAATGAACACTGAAGCTTTCTTT. It is translated as CASSWDRMNTEAFF. This sequence joins TRBV5-4 and TRBJ1-1; 7 nucleotides match TRBD1. The CDR3 runs to 14 residues. The J segment lost 0 bases and the V segment lost 3 bases, leaving 2 bases of the junction unmatched. The germline gives CDR1 SGHNT, CDR2 YYREEE (reference sequence).

The chain links TRBV9 to TRBJ2-5; D is unclear. V was shortened by 2 bases and J by 3 bases, with 5 bases between the two germline ends. The germline V gene encodes CDR1 SGDLS and CDR2 YYNGEE. The CDR3 consists of 12 residues. The CDR3 is CASSVSEETQYF. The CDR3 DNA is TGTGCCAGCAGCGTTTCGGAAGAGACCCAGTACTTC.

This chain links TRBV14 with TRBJ2-1, with unresolved D. Trimming pared 3 bases from V and 2 bases from J, leaving 5 bases between. CDR1 and CDR2 (germline): SGHDN, FVKESK. The CDR3 length is 13 residues. The DNA for the CDR3 is TGTGCCAGCAGCCAGCAGGCCTACAATGAGCAGTTCTTC. Translation gives CASSQQAYNEQFF.